This TCR beta chain was captured by sequencing in a study of human T cells and chemical hapten exposure. V lost 3 bases and J lost 3; bases outside the gene matches: 4. From germline, CDR1 is LNHDA and CDR2 SQIVND (reference sequence). The CDR3 covers 15 residues. Time point given: patch test 2, 6 weeks after DPC sensitization. Sample treatment: therapeutic diphenylcyclopropenone sensitization with weekly scalp DPC. TCRdb analysed the RACE reads with MiXCR anew, one entry per CDR3 protein. This table holds hundreds of thousands of distinct CDR3 sequences, around 6% found once. A few counts support this clonotype.

This receptor was taken from a young woman with alopecia areata. Some clones in this sample may be carry-over from other donors' samples. The input for sequencing was whole blood, taken in connection with sensitization to the hapten diphenylcyclopropenone (DPC). J is TRBJ1-2 and V is TRBV19; TRBD1 aligns across 10 bases. CDR3 sequence: CASSIDRGRDYGYTF. In DNA form, the CDR3 reads TGTGCCAGTAGTATCGACAGGGGGCGAGACTATGGCTACACCTTC.